This T cell receptor beta chain derives from a study of PD-L1 blockade in urothelial cancer. Germline-derived CDR1 and CDR2 are MNHEY and SVGAGI. Trimming took 0 bases from V and 6 from J, leaving 9 bases between them. This CDR3 comprises 14 residues. Repertoires were generated with immunoSEQ multiplex PCR, while TCRdb's copy carries only in-frame clones and drops some. The data hold tens of thousands of clones, with about four fifths observed a single time. Time point given: pretreatment peripheral blood. The sequence came from a man aged 70 or older with urothelial cancer. The sample here was PBMCs, taken around atezolizumab (anti-PD-L1) treatment. V is TRBV6-5 and J is TRBJ1-3; D unresolved. The CDR3 is CASSYSAQPNTIYF. DNA of the CDR3: TGTGCCAGCAGTTACTCCGCACAGCCAAACACCATATATTTT.